Shown below are 10 T cell receptor beta chains from a single sample sequenced in a study of T cell clonality in common variable immunodeficiency. Whole-study findings and limits: In common variable immunodeficiency, TCR beta chains reportedly carried fewer deletions and N-nucleotide insertions.

Antigens of these TCRs are unknown. Here immunoSEQ multiplex PCR was the method, and the copy in TCRdb shows in-frame clones only, minus some. This sample has 25,000 to 30,000 clones, each found more than once. The sequenced sample consisted of peripheral blood mononuclear cells. Source of these receptors: a human donor with common variable immunodeficiency.

This clone occurred a few times. The read gets to within 3 residues of the CDR3 end, and the germline J gene fills in the rest. The J gene is TRBJ1-6, the V gene TRBV5-5; no clear D. The CDR3 consists of 15 residues. Trimming cost V 4 bases and J 10 bases, with 18 bases left between them. CDR1 is SGHKS, CDR2 YYEKEE, per germline (reference sequence). Here the CDR3 reads CASSASRGGSSPLHF. The sequenced CDR3 bases are TGTGCCAGCAGCGCCTCCCGGGGAGGTTCGTCACCC.

This clone was picked up a small number of times. Read sequence stops 3 residues before the CDR3 end, and the germline J gene provides the missing end. The chain carries TRBV18 and TRBJ2-7; D call uncertain. Germline V gene lookup returns CDR1 KGHSH and CDR2 LQKENI. The CDR3 is 13 residues long. Trimming took off 6 bases at V and 3 bases at J, with 12 bases between the two ends. The CDR3: CASSIEGYYEQYF. CDR3 DNA (partial): TGTGCCAGCTCGATTGAAGGGTACTACGAG.

Of note for this clone: The CDR3 goes on 3 residues after the read ends, and that part is filled in from the germline J gene. The chain uses TRBV7-9 and TRBJ2-3; 9 positions match TRBD2. The length of the CDR3 is 15 residues. Per the germline V gene, CDR1 is SEHNR and CDR2 is FQNEAQ (reference sequence). Germline trimming cut 7 bases from V and 6 bases from J; bases unmatched to any gene: 11. This chain's CDR3 is CASTPSQREEDTQYF. CDR3 DNA, as far as it was read: TGTGCCAGCACCCCTTCCCAGCGGGAGGAGGATACG.

In the case of this clone: The missing CDR3 end, 3 residues past where the read stops, is filled in from the germline J gene. The chain joins TRBV7-9 to TRBJ1-1; TRBD1 matches at 7 bases. CDR1 is SEHNR and CDR2 is FQNEAQ in the germline V gene (reference sequence). Trimming took 1 base from V and 1 from J; bases not matched to a gene: 0. This CDR3 has 14 amino acids. The CDR3 loop is CASSLGTGNTEAFF. The DNA read from the CDR3 is TGTGCCAGCAGCTTAGGGACAGGGAACACTGAA.

The sequenced CDR3 bases are TGTGCCAGCAGTAAACTAGCGGGGTTCAATGAG. It yields the protein CASSKLAGFNE. The whole CDR3 is CASSKLAGFNEQFF. The genes are TRBV2 and TRBJ2-1; the match to TRBD2 covers 10 bases. Sequencing ends 3 residues short of the CDR3 end; the germline J gene provides the rest. Losses at the gene ends were 5 bases for V and 6 bases for J; bases not matched to a gene: 4. CDR1 is SNHLY and CDR2 is FYNNEI in the germline V gene. This CDR3 region has 14 residues.

Details on this clone: The read gets to within 3 residues of the CDR3 end, and the germline J gene fills in the rest. V is TRBV7-3 and J is TRBJ2-1; TRBD1 is a possible D gene (5 bases). Germline V CDR1 and CDR2: SGHTA, FQGTGA. Trimming left V 5 bases short and J 4 bases short, with 18 bases between. This CDR3 has 16 residues. Incomplete CDR3 DNA: TGTGCCAGCAGCCCAAACGGCAGGGTAGGATACAATGAG. This sequence encodes CASSPNGRVGYNE. The full CDR3 sequence reads CASSPNGRVGYNEQFF.

About this clone: The CDR3 end falls 3 residues outside the read, so it is completed with the germline J gene. The V gene is TRBV7-2, the J gene TRBJ2-7; 9 bases are shared with TRBD2. With 2 bases clipped from V and 0 bases from J, the junction kept 2 bases outside the gene matches. CDR3 length: 15 residues. The germline V gene encodes CDR1 SGHTA and CDR2 FQGNSA. CDR3 DNA, as far as it was read: TGTGCCAGCAGCTTACGCGGGGGGGCCTCCTACGAG. It encodes CASSLRGGASYE. The entire CDR3 reads CASSLRGGASYEQYF.

This clone turned up a few times. The read ends 3 residues before the CDR3 terminus; that terminus is restored from the germline J gene. The chain recombines TRBV5-1 with TRBJ2-3, with TRBD2 matching over 12 bases. CDR3 length equals 20 residues. Germline trimming cut 4 bases from V and 2 bases from J; bases unmatched to any gene: 17. Germline-derived CDR1 and CDR2 are SGHRS and YFSETQ. The covered CDR3 bases are TGCGCCAGCAGCCGTGGGGGTGTCGGACTAGCGGGAAAAACCACAGATACG. As protein: CASSRGGVGLAGKTTDT. The full CDR3 protein is CASSRGGVGLAGKTTDTQYF.

This clone showed up just a few times. The DNA ends 3 residues before the CDR3 does, and the rest of the CDR3 is filled in from the germline J gene. The V gene is TRBV7-2, the J gene TRBJ1-2; the D gene is possibly TRBD1 (5 bases). Per germline, CDR1 SGHTA and CDR2 FQGNSA. CDR3 length: 13 residues. The CDR3 sequence is CASSLARGGGYTF. CDR3 DNA, as far as it was read: TGTGCCAGCAGCTTAGCGCGGGGGGGAGGC.

Note on this clone: The CDR3 is cut off 3 residues early in the read; its end comes from the germline J gene. The chain carries TRBV18 and TRBJ1-5; a possible D gene is TRBD1 (6 bases). The CDR3 runs 15 residues. The V and J ends lost 3 bases and 8 bases respectively, with 17 bases between them. Germline lookup yields CDR1 KGHSH and CDR2 LQKENI. CDR3 sequence reads: CASSPNRALGKPQHF. The CDR3 DNA, read in part, is TGTGCCAGCTCACCGAACAGGGCCTTAGGGAAGCCC.